This entry describes one T cell receptor beta chain. The data were taken from a study of cytomegalovirus exposure and HLA in healthy donors. In the study overall: Ancestry clustering placed around four fifths of several hundred genotyped donors in the Caucasian-associated cluster.

The V gene's germline CDR1 is LGHNA and CDR2 YSLEER. V was cut by 2 bases and J by 7 bases, with 18 bases left in between. The length of the CDR3 is 16 residues. Amplification used 60 Vbeta primers and 13 Jbeta primers. The protocol was immunoSEQ multiplex PCR, while the TCRdb copy is restricted to in-frame clones and leaves out a portion. The table includes around 190,000 clones, 78% detected once. The chain employs TRBV4-3 and TRBJ2-1; no clear D. The sample was PBMCs. The TCR comes from a woman younger than 45 in good health and CMV-seropositive. The CDR3 is CASSQSYPLVSNEQFF. In DNA, the CDR3 is TGCGCCAGCAGCCAATCCTACCCCCTAGTTTCAAATGAGCAGTTCTTC.